These T cell receptor beta chains were read from a single sample in a study of identical twins' blood T cells. Each CDR3 protein gets one entry after TCRdb re-called the 5' RACE reads with MiXCR. The sample holds about 370,000 distinct CDR3 sequences, about 28% seen once. The sequencing input was PBMCs. Source of these receptors: a woman aged 18 to 55 in good health. Both conserved end residues are part of each CDR3. The D gene is left open where the match is weak. Clone size is given for some rows only: seen once, a few or many times, or a class if the clone is expanded.

J gene,V gene,D gene,clone size,CDR3 protein,CDR3 DNA
TRBJ2-5,TRBV5-5,NA,NA,CASSVPVQETQYF,TGTGCCAGCAGCGTTCCGGTTCAAGAGACCCAGTACTTC
TRBJ1-3,TRBV20-1,NA,NA,CSAREMGGNTIYF,TGCAGTGCTAGAGAGATGGGAGGAAACACCATATATTTT
TRBJ1-2,TRBV5-1,NA,few,CASSPRGDGYTF,TGCGCCAGCAGCCCCCGGGGGGATGGCTACACCTTC
TRBJ2-1,TRBV12-3/TRBV12-4,NA,NA,CASSWVVNEQFF,TGTGCCAGCAGTTGGGTCGTCAATGAGCAGTTCTTC
TRBJ1-2,TRBV7-2,NA,few,CASSLSYLVGGYTF,TGTGCCAGCAGCTTAAGCTATCTCGTCGGGGGCTACACCTTC
TRBJ2-7,TRBV28,NA,NA,CASISNHRLNEQYF,TGTGCCAGCATAAGTAATCACCGTCTAAACGAGCAGTACTTC
TRBJ1-1,TRBV6-1,NA,few,CASSEGSRGAFF,TGTGCCAGCAGTGAAGGCTCCAGGGGCGCTTTCTTT
TRBJ2-7,TRBV2,NA,few,CASSGGGRRSYEQYF,TGTGCCAGCAGTGGAGGGGGTCGACGCTCCTACGAGCAGTACTTC
TRBJ1-5,TRBV20-1,NA,few,CSARDLRARGQPQHF,TGCAGTGCTAGAGATTTAAGGGCGAGAGGCCAGCCCCAGCATTTT
TRBJ1-2,TRBV5-1,TRBD1,many,CASSPGQGNYGYTF,TGTGCCAGCAGCCCGGGACAGGGAAACTATGGCTACACCTTC
TRBJ1-1,TRBV27,NA,NA,CASHSGGSTEAFF,TGTGCCAGCCATTCAGGTGGGAGCACTGAAGCTTTCTTT
TRBJ1-1,TRBV4-2,NA,few,CASSQESDKEAFF,TGTGCCAGCAGCCAAGAATCGGACAAGGAAGCTTTCTTT
TRBJ1-1,TRBV12-5,TRBD1,NA,CASGFSMTGEGTEAFF,TGTGCTAGTGGTTTTTCTATGACAGGGGAGGGCACTGAAGCTTTCTTT
TRBJ1-3,TRBV14,NA,NA,CASSQVRGVGNTIYF,TGTGCCAGCAGCCAAGTGCGGGGGGTCGGAAACACCATATATTTT
TRBJ2-7,TRBV20-1,TRBD2,NA,CSARDRLTAGGPYEQYF,TGCAGTGCTAGAGACAGGCTAACGGCGGGAGGGCCCTACGAGCAGTACTTC
TRBJ1-1,TRBV6-6,NA,NA,CASSTQGSRPYTEAFF,TGTGCCAGCAGTACCCAGGGGTCCCGACCCTACACTGAAGCTTTCTTT
TRBJ2-7,TRBV19,NA,NA,CASSMGRDEQYF,TGTGCCAGTAGTATGGGAAGAGACGAGCAGTACTTC